This T cell receptor (beta chain) was documented in a study of blood T cell repertoires in COVID-19 (dated by TCRdb to 2018 to 2020). Regarding the research as a whole: The collaborator samples originated in the United States, Italy and Spain and spanned the acute and convalescent phases of COVID-19. The material from the prospective study consisted of cDNA or gDNA derived from T cells, B-cell-depleted T cells, or PBMCs. Subjects who had been exposed to COVID-19, were actively infected with it, or had recovered from it provided the deeply sampled blood TCRbeta repertoires that made up the dataset. A freely available public database, intended as a resource for researchers studying the immune response to SARS-CoV-2, is where the repertoires were released. The samples were drawn from the first 160 participants of the ongoing ImmuneRACE study and from 950 to 1,500 subjects provided by 6 global collaborators. A de-identified subject ID, COVID-19 status, age in years and sex were almost always included in the sample metadata. Where available, HLA class I and class II types were obtained from metadata supplied by the sample provider rather than from assay-based typing.

On this clone itself: It lacks a known antigen. There are no base qualities to consult, and no much larger clone falls within one base.

The immunoSEQ Assay, a bias-controlled multiplex PCR, was used to amplify TCRbeta CDR3 regions from genomic DNA. The original methods were these. Within the assay, amplification of reference gene primers was used to estimate how many nucleated cells each sample contained. To quantify the absolute abundance of each unique TCRbeta CDR3 rearrangement, sequence reads were collapsed and filtered. For each sample, productive Simpson clonality was calculated as the square root of Simpson's diversity index across productive rearrangements. TCRdb took this table from immuneACCESS and kept in-frame rearrangements with V and J called. Such tables lack part of the clones; where checked against another copy, unresolved V genes explain under half of the gap, and the rest is unexplained. That table gives V, J and clone size, and the DNA gave D and trimming. This sample gives over 150,000 clones in total; roughly 78% of them show up just once. The ten biggest clones cover around 1.7% of the sample.

Summary of the overall study and its limitations: The amount of clinical and demographic metadata varied by source and participant and was provided uncurated.

From the cysteine through the phenylalanine, the CDR3 covers 18 amino acids. Left in the record is the CDR3 DNA by itself, 54 bases read in frame from the first base. The CDR1 and CDR2 encoded by the germline V gene (reference sequence) are LGHDT and YNNKEL. Here V drops 0 bases and J drops 8 bases, and the junction holds 16 bases not matched to any gene. Whole blood was collected in K2EDTA tubes by collaborating institutions according to the institutions' own protocols. For TCRbeta analysis, collaborators shipped samples in one of three forms: frozen whole blood, isolated PBMCs, or DNA extracted from either of those sample types.

Sample: peripheral blood. The sequence joins TRBV3-1 (or the pseudogene TRBV3-2) to TRBJ2-1; 7 bases in the middle match TRBD2. This sequence was found in a man aged 80 or over with acute or convalescent COVID-19. For the CDR3, the sequence is CASSQECSTRLRGDEQFF. The DNA is as follows: TGTGCCAGCAGCCAAGAATGCTCGACTAGACTTCGGGGGGATGAGCAGTTCTTC.